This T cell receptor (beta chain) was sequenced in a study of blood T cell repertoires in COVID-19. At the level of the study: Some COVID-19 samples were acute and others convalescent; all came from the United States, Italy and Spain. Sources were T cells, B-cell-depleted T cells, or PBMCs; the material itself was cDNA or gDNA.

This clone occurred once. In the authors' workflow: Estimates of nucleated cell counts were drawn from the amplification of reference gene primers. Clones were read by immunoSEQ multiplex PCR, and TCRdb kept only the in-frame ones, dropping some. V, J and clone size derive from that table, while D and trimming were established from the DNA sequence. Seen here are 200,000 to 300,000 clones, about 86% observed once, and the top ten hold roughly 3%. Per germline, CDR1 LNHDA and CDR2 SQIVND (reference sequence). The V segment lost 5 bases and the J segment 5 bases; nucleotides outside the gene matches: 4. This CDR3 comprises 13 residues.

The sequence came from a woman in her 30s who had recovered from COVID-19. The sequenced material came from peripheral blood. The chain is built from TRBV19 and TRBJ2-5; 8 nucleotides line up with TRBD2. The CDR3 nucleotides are TGTGCCAGTAGTGAGCGGGGGAGTGAGACCCAGTACTTC. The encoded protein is CASSERGSETQYF.